This is a list of T cell receptor beta chains from one sample in a study of T-cell memory formation after mild COVID-19. TCRdb passed the 5' RACE reads through MiXCR, listing each CDR3 protein once. The sample records some 350,000 distinct CDR3 sequences, about a sixth being singletons. The sample taken for sequencing was PBMCs or a T cell subset sorted from them (not recorded which). The source is a man aged 18 to 30 who had mild COVID-19 (a few samples of this study predate the infection). Cell type and time point are not known. CDR3s include the opening cysteine and the closing phenylalanine or tryptophan.

v_gene	j_gene	CDR3aa
TRBV24-1	TRBJ2-6	CATSVGSRDVLTF
TRBV4-3	TRBJ1-4	CASSQDTGVSHEKLFF
TRBV5-1	TRBJ2-5	CASSLVGRRQPKETQYF
TRBV2	TRBJ2-5	CASSRGAGPETQYF
TRBV12-5	TRBJ2-1	CASGSQRGGADEQFF
TRBV7-3	TRBJ1-2	CASSFGTGERPYTF
TRBV5-1	TRBJ2-7	CASSSTTGFTYEQYF
TRBV6-5	TRBJ1-6	CASSYTPQGWAPLHF
TRBV7-3	TRBJ1-6	CASSSGPRGGGSPLHF
TRBV11-2	TRBJ2-7	CASSSGGWSTASEQYF
TRBV7-2	TRBJ2-3	CASSLCGGAGDTQYF
TRBV6-2/TRBV6-3	TRBJ2-1	CASAGDPGEQFF
TRBV6-5	TRBJ2-3	CASRRTAAGQQPDTQYF
TRBV7-3	TRBJ2-5	CASSFNAGSETQYF
TRBV4-1	TRBJ2-5	CASKSIREGTQYF
TRBV12-3/TRBV12-4	TRBJ1-1	CASSLAGEGTEAFF
TRBV5-1	TRBJ1-1	CARTSGTAICEAFF
TRBV19	TRBJ1-5	CASTGPRSNQPQHF
TRBV7-9	TRBJ2-1	CASSRRDSNYYNEQFF
TRBV6-6	TRBJ1-5	CASSVDNQPQHF
TRBV5-1	TRBJ1-2	CASSLVLTNGYTF
TRBV5-1	TRBJ2-3	CASSPRTSGGLTDTQYF
TRBV6-5	TRBJ2-5	CASSYSNRQETQYF
TRBV12-3/TRBV12-4	TRBJ1-2	CASSPYRDYGYTF
TRBV4-1	TRBJ2-1	CASSQGVGDEQFF
TRBV12-3/TRBV12-4	TRBJ2-3	CASLDRTDTQYF
TRBV13	TRBJ1-2	CASSYTGFDGYTF
TRBV6-1	TRBJ1-5	CASSWVTGNQPQHF
TRBV7-3	TRBJ2-2	CASSTDRALETGELFF
TRBV2	TRBJ2-1	CARGLAGGYNEQFF
TRBV12-3/TRBV12-4	TRBJ2-1	CASSLWLAGTNEQFF
TRBV7-9	TRBJ2-5	CASSASETQYF
TRBV2	TRBJ1-6	CASSLHQPPLHF
TRBV27	TRBJ2-2	CASSFSAGGYSGELFF
TRBV27	TRBJ2-3	CASSIRLSEADTQYF
TRBV6-1	TRBJ2-5	CASSEFRETQYF
TRBV7-8	TRBJ2-5	CASSWRGGVKETQYF
TRBV6-5	TRBJ1-2	CASRVTGVDYGYTF
TRBV7-2	TRBJ1-4	CASSRQANEKLFF
TRBV29-1	TRBJ1-1	CSVETRTGWNEAFF
TRBV4-2	TRBJ1-1	CASRSLRDRDTEAFF
TRBV7-6	TRBJ1-2	CASSPSGGTSLYGYTF
TRBV9	TRBJ2-3	CASSVGGRGTDTQYF
TRBV6-5	TRBJ2-3	CASGRDQNTDTQYF
TRBV19	TRBJ2-7	CASRPRTGNSYEQYF
TRBV5-1	TRBJ2-2	CASSIPLAGNTGELFF
TRBV7-2	TRBJ1-5	CASSSSFRNQPQHF
TRBV3-1	TRBJ1-4	CASSLSGGPNEKLFF
TRBV7-2	TRBJ2-5	CASRPTGGRMVTQYF
TRBV7-9	TRBJ2-7	CASSPLGRRPYEQYF
TRBV5-1	TRBJ1-1	CASSWGTDEAFF
TRBV5-1	TRBJ2-1	CASSLLRGNEQFF
TRBV2	TRBJ2-1	CASGDSNYNEQFF
TRBV5-1	TRBJ1-6	CASSSDRGSNSPLHF
TRBV28	TRBJ1-2	CASSAGQGTGYTF
TRBV7-9	TRBJ1-5	CASSSDRVSNQPQHF
TRBV5-1	TRBJ2-2	CASRKETANTGELFF
TRBV6-2/TRBV6-3	TRBJ2-2	CASNLGGFSTGELFF